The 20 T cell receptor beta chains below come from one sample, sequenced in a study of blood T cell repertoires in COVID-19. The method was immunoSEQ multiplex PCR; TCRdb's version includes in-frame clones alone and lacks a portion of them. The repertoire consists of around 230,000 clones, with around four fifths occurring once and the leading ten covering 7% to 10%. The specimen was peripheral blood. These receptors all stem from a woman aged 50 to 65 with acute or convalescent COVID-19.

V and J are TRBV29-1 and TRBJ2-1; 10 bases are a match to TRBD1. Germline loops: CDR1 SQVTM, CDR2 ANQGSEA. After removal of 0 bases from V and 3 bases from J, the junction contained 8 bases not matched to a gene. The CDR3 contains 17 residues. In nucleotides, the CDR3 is TGCAGCGTTGAAGACTCACTGACAGGGGGCGTCTACAATGAGCAGTTCTTC. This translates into CSVEDSLTGGVYNEQFF.

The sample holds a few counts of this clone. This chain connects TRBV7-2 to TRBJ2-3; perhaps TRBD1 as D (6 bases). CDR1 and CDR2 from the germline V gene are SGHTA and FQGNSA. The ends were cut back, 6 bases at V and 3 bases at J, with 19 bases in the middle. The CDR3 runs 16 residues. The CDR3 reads CASSGMGAKSTDTQYF. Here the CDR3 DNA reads TGTGCCAGCAGTGGAATGGGGGCTAAATCGACAGATACGCAGTATTTT. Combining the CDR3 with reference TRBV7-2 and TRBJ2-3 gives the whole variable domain GAGVSQSPSNKVTEKGKDVELRCDPISGHTALYWYRQSLGQGLEFLIYFQGNSAPDKSGLPSDRFSAERTGGSVSTLTIQRTQQEDSAVYLCASSGMGAKSTDTQYFGPGTRLTVL.

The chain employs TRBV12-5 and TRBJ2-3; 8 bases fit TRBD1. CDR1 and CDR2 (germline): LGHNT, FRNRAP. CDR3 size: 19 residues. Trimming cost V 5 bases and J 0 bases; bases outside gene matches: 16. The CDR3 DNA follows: TGTGCTAGTGGTGGCTGGCCGGGACAGGTTCTCCCTAGCACAGATACGCAGTATTTT. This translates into CASGGWPGQVLPSTDTQYF. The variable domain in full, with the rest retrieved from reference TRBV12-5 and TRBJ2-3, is DARVTQTPRHKVTEMGQEVTMRCQPILGHNTVFWYRQTMMQGLELLAYFRNRAPLDDSGMPKDRFSAEMPDATLATLKIQPSEPRDSAVYFCASGGWPGQVLPSTDTQYFGPGTRLTVL.

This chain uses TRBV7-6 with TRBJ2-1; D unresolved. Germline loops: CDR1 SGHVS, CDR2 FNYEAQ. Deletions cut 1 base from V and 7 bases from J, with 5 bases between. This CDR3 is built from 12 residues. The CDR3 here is CASSLVVNEQFF. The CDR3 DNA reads TGTGCCAGCAGCTTAGTAGTGAATGAGCAGTTCTTC.

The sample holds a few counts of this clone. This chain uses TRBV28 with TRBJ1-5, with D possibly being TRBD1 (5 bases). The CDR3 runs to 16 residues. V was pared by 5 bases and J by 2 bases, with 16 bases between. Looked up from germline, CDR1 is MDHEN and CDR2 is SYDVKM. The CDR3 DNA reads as TGTGCCAGCAGTCTGGGTTGGGGGAGGGGCAATCAGCCCCAGCATTTT. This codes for CASSLGWGRGNQPQHF.

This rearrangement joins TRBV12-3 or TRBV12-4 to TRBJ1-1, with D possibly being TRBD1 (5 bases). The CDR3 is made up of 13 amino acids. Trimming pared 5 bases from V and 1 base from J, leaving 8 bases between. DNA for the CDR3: TGTGCCAGCAGTGACAGTCCGAACACTGAAGCTTTCTTT. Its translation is CASSDSPNTEAFF.

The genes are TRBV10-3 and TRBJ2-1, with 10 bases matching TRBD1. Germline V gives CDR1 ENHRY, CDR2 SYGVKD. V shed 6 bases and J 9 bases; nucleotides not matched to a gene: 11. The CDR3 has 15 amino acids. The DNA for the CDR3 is TGTGCCATCAGGGGGGGGACAGGGGAAACGGGTGAGCAGTTCTTC. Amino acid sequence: CAIRGGTGETGEQFF.

This chain's CDR3 is CASSPSGGSTDTQYF. CDR3 DNA: TGTGCCAGCAGCCCTAGCGGAGGGAGCACAGATACGCAGTATTTT. V usage is TRBV9 and J usage is TRBJ2-3; TRBD2 matches 7 bases. The junction had 5 bases not matched to a gene; V was cut back by 4 bases and J by 0 bases. Germline V gene sequence: CDR1 SGDLS, CDR2 YYNGEE. CDR3 length: 15 residues.

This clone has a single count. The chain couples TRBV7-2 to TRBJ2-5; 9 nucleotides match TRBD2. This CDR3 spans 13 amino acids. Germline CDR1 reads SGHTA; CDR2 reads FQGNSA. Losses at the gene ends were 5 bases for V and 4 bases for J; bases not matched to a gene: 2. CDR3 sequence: CASSASGIETQYF. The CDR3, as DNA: TGTGCCAGCAGCGCTAGCGGGATAGAGACCCAGTACTTC.

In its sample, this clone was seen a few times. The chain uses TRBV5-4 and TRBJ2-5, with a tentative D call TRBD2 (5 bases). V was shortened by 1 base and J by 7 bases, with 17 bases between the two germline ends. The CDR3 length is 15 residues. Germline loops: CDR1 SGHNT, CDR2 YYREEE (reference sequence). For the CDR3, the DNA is TGTGCCAGCAGCTTGTCGGGAACTCCTCGGGGGACCCAGTACTTC. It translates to CASSLSGTPRGTQYF.

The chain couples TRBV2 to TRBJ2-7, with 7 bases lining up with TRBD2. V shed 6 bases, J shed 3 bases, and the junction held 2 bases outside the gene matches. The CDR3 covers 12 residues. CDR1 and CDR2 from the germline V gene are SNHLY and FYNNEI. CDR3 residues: CASSIAGYEQYF. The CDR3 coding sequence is TGTGCCAGCAGCATAGCGGGCTACGAGCAGTACTTC.

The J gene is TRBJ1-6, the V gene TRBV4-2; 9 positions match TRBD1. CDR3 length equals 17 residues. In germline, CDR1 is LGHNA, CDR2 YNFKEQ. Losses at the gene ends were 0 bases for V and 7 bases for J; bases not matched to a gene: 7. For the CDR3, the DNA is TGTGCCAGCAGCCAAGACCCGGGGACAGGGACCAATTCACCCCTCCACTTT. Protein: CASSQDPGTGTNSPLHF.

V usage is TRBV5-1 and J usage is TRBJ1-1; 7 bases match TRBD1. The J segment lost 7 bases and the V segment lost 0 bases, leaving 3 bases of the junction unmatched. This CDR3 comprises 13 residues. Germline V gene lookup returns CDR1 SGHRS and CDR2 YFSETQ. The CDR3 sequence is CASSLGQGIEAFF. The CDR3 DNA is TGCGCCAGCAGCTTGGGACAGGGTATTGAAGCTTTCTTT.

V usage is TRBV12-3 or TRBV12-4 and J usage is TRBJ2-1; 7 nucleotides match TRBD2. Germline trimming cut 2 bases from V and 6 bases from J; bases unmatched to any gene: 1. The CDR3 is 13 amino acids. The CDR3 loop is CASSLSGVNEQFF. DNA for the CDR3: TGTGCCAGCAGTTTAAGCGGGGTCAATGAGCAGTTCTTC.

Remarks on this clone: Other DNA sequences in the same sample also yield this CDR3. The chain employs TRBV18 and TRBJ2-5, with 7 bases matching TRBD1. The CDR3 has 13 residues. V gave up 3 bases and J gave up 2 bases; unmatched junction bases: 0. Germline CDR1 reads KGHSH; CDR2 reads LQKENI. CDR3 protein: CASSPGQQETQYF. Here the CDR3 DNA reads TGTGCCAGCTCACCGGGACAGCAAGAGACCCAGTACTTC.

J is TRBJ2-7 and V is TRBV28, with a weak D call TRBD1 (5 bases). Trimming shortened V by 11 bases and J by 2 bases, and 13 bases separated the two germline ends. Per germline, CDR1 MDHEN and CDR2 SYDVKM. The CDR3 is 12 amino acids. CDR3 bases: TGTGCCGTCCAGGGTAGCCCCTACGAGCAGTACTTC. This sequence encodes CAVQGSPYEQYF.

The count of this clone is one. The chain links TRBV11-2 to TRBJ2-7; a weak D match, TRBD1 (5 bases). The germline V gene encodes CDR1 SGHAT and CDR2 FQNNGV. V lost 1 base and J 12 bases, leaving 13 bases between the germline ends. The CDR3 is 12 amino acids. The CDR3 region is CASSLGRLQVYF. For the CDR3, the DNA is TGTGCCAGCAGCTTAGGGCGGTTACAGGTGTACTTC.

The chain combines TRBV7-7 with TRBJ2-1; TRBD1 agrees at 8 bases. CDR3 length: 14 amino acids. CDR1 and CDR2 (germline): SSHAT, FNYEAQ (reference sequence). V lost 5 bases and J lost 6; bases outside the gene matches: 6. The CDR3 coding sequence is TGTGCCAGCAGCCTCGGGACAGGTAGCAATGAGCAGTTCTTC. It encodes CASSLGTGSNEQFF.

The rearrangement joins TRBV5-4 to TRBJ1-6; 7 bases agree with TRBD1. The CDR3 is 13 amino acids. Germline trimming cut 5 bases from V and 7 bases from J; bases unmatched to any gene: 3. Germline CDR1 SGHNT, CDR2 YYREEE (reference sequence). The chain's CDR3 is CASRTGRNSPLHF. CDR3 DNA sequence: TGTGCCAGCAGGACAGGGCGGAATTCACCCCTCCACTTT.

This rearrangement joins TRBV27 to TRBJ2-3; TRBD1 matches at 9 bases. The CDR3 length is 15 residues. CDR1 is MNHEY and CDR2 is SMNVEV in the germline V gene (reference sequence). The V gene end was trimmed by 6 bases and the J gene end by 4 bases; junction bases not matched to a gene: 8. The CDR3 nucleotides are TGTGCCAGCAGGATCAACAGGGGGCACGCAGATACGCAGTATTTT. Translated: CASRINRGHADTQYF.